Here is one T cell receptor (beta chain) with its context. This entry belongs to a study of blood T cell repertoires in COVID-19. The overall study: COVID-19 samples, acute and convalescent, were from the United States, Italy and Spain. Sources were T cells, B-cell-depleted T cells, or PBMCs; the material itself was cDNA or gDNA.

Recruited during active infection, patients (from Seattle) were subsequently followed longitudinally. The V and J ends lost 4 bases and 5 bases, in that order; junction bases with no gene match: 8. Looked up from germline, CDR1 is SGHKS and CDR2 is YYEKEE (reference sequence). CDR3 length equals 16 residues. Methods used by the authors: It was from reference gene primer amplification that nucleated cell counts were estimated. Sequencing used immunoSEQ multiplex PCR; TCRdb keeps in-frame clones, though not all of them. D and trimming come from the DNA, and the V and J calls and clone size come from that table. The table has about 350,000 clones, about 91% seen once.

V gene TRBV5-5 combines with J gene TRBJ2-5; 13 bases are shared with TRBD2. Material for sequencing was peripheral blood. The receptor comes from a man aged 25 to 45 with COVID-19, enrolled during active disease. The CDR3 nucleotides are TGTGCCAGCAGCCCAGGACTAGCGGGGGTGGGCGAGACCCAGTACTTC. Encoded protein: CASSPGLAGVGETQYF.